This T cell receptor beta chain was sequenced in a study of blood T cells in healthy people across ages. The germline V gene has CDR1 MGHRA and CDR2 YSYEKL. CDR3 size: 14 residues. Trimming took 0 bases from V and 7 from J; bases not matched to a gene: 2. The use of a sample-barcoded 5' primer and a J-beta primer mix characterized a second PCR of about 7 to 12 cycles. Via MiXCR, TCRdb re-called the 5' RACE reads, giving one row per CDR3 protein. Here the sample spans over a million distinct CDR3 sequences, 35% to 45% being singletons. J is TRBJ2-4 and V is TRBV4-1; 8 nucleotides agree with TRBD2. The TCR was taken from a young woman in good health. The sequenced sample was blood. The CDR3 nucleotides are TGCGCCAGCAGCCAAGATAGCGGGGTGAACATTCAGTACTTC. Residues: CASSQDSGVNIQYF.